These 8 T cell receptor beta chains were sequenced from one sample in a study of identical twins (TCRdb year 2016). To prepare the library, 5' RACE was applied. Sequencing took place on an Illumina HiSeq 2000. TCRdb's own reprocessing of the public reads used fastp at Q25 and MiXCR and kept productive beta chains. Under each unique CDR3 protein, matching rows form one entry showing the most common genes and DNA. Counted in this sample were around 670,000 distinct CDR3 sequences; 5.5% to 6.5% of them appeared once. 1.5% to 2% of the sample lies in the top ten. What was sequenced was naive T cells sorted from blood. Reading the label with the study, this specimen's cell subset or site is: cells isolated with a human naive T-cell isolation kit. These receptors were collected from a man younger than 35 in good health.

In its sample, this clonotype was seen many times. This chain connects TRBV5-5 to TRBJ1-1; D remains unclear. Germline values: CDR1 SGHKS, CDR2 YYEKEE (reference sequence). V was clipped by 0 bases and J by 5 bases, with 11 bases between them. The CDR3 consists of 14 residues. DNA of the CDR3: TGTGCCAGCAGCTTGGCGGGGAAAGGTACTGAAGCTTTCTTT. Translation: CASSLAGKGTEAFF.

The V and J genes are TRBV10-3 and TRBJ2-7; the match to TRBD2 covers 10 bases. Germline-derived CDR1 and CDR2 are ENHRY and SYGVKD. The V segment lost 3 bases and the J segment 4 bases; nucleotides outside the gene matches: 15. CDR3 length: 18 residues. CDR3 sequence (DNA): TGTGCCATCAGTGAACCCGGGACTAGCGTCTCGGTGGGGTACGAGCAGTACTTC. Translation: CAISEPGTSVSVGYEQYF.

The chain has TRBV29-1 and TRBJ2-1, with D possibly TRBD2 on 6 matching bases. Trimming pared 5 bases from V and 5 bases from J, leaving 13 bases between. This CDR3 has 13 residues. Germline CDR1 SQVTM, CDR2 ANQGSEA. CDR3 protein: CSVKAGLNNEQFF. Here the CDR3 DNA reads TGCAGCGTTAAGGCGGGACTGAACAATGAGCAGTTCTTC.

This clonotype was observed many times. This sequence joins TRBV20-1 and TRBJ2-4, with D perhaps matching TRBD1 or TRBD2 (5 bases each). CDR1 and CDR2 from the germline V gene are DFQATT and SNEGSKA (reference sequence). The CDR3 is 16 amino acids. The germline V and J ends were trimmed by 6 bases and 0 bases, with 18 bases remaining between them. This CDR3 is CSALPGPALAKNIQYF. The CDR3, as DNA: TGCAGTGCCCTACCGGGACCCGCTCTAGCCAAAAACATTCAGTACTTC.

This clonotype was seen more than once but under ten times. The V call is TRBV19, the J call TRBJ2-3; no reliable D call. The germline gives CDR1 LNHDA, CDR2 SQIVND (reference sequence). V shed 5 bases and J shed 2 bases, with 11 bases lying between them. The CDR3 is 14 residues long. CDR3 in amino acids: CASSVAPNTDTQYF. CDR3 DNA sequence: TGTGCCAGTAGTGTCGCGCCTAACACAGATACGCAGTATTTT.

J is TRBJ2-7 and V is TRBV7-2, with TRBD2 as a possible D gene (7 bases). This CDR3 spans 14 amino acids. Trimming shortened V by 5 bases and J by 3 bases, and 14 bases separated the two germline ends. Germline lookup yields CDR1 SGHTA and CDR2 FQGNSA. Here the CDR3 DNA reads TGTGCCAGCAGCGAGGGGGGGACAAACTACGAGCAGTACGTC. Protein sequence: CASSEGGTNYEQYV.

This clonotype was counted many times. The chain has TRBV5-1 and TRBJ2-3; 8 bases are shared with TRBD1. The CDR3 loop spans 16 amino acids. Germline V gives CDR1 SGHRS, CDR2 YFSETQ. V was pared by 0 bases and J by 0 bases, with 3 bases of the junction left unmatched. CDR3 loop: CASSLVAGGSTDTQYF. CDR3 coding DNA: TGCGCCAGCAGCTTGGTGGCAGGGGGCAGCACAGATACGCAGTATTTT.

This clonotype was seen at least ten times. The chain links TRBV4-2 to TRBJ1-6, with TRBD1 matching 7 bases. The V segment lost 0 bases and the J segment 10 bases; nucleotides outside the gene matches: 6. The CDR3 length is 15 residues. The germline gives CDR1 LGHNA, CDR2 YNFKEQ. In nucleotides, the CDR3 is TGTGCCAGCAGCCAAGATATACAGGGGAACTCACCCCTCCACTTT. This codes for CASSQDIQGNSPLHF.